One and the same sample provided the 16 T cell receptor beta chains below, sequenced in a study of blood T cell repertoires in COVID-19. Assay used: immunoSEQ multiplex PCR; TCRdb lists only in-frame clones, some missing. Of 250,000 to 350,000 clones listed, about 82% are singletons. The specimen sequenced was peripheral blood. These receptors originate from a woman between 45 and 65 years old with acute or convalescent COVID-19.

V is TRBV6-5 and J is TRBJ1-5; D is uncertain. The CDR3 extends over 15 amino acids. V was trimmed by 2 bases and J by 7 bases, leaving 15 bases between them. The V gene's germline CDR1 is MNHEY and CDR2 SVGAGI. CDR3 nucleotides: TGTGCCAGCAGTTACGGAGTGGGAGCGGGGCAGCCCCAGCATTTT. Its translation: CASSYGVGAGQPQHF.

The V and J genes are TRBV7-8 and TRBJ2-2; D not certain. CDR1 is SGHVS, CDR2 FQNEAQ, per germline. V was shortened by 4 bases and J by 1 base, with 7 bases between the two germline ends. CDR3 length: 14 residues. CDR3 in amino acids: CASSSTENTGELFF. CDR3 coding DNA: TGTGCCAGCAGCTCAACAGAGAACACCGGGGAGCTGTTTTTT. Full variable domain (outside the CDR3, taken from reference TRBV7-8 and TRBJ2-2): GAGVSQSPRYKVAKRGQDVALRCDPISGHVSLFWYQQALGQGPEFLTYFQNEAQLDKSGLPSDRFFAERPEGSVSTLKIQRTQQEDSAVYLCASSSTENTGELFFGEGSRLTVL.

CDR3 DNA sequence: TGTGCCATCAGTGAGTCGGCGGTTGCTGGGGCCAACGTCCTGACTTTC. Translated: CAISESAVAGANVLTF. This sequence joins TRBV10-3 and TRBJ2-6; no definite D call. With 0 bases removed from V and 2 bases from J, the gap between germline ends came to 8 bases. Germline V lookup: CDR1 ENHRY, CDR2 SYGVKD. CDR3 length equals 16 residues.

V and J are TRBV11-3 and TRBJ1-2, with 8 nucleotides matching TRBD1. The germline V gene has CDR1 SGHNT and CDR2 YENEEA. The ends lost 1 base at V and 2 bases at J; junction bases unmatched: 6. The CDR3 has 16 residues. The CDR3 reads CASSLGGTGVNYGYTF. The CDR3 DNA follows: TGTGCCAGCAGCTTAGGGGGGACAGGAGTCAACTATGGCTACACCTTC.

CDR3 in amino acids: CASSQQFPGQGGRSSTDTQYF. The CDR3 bases are TGTGCCAGCAGCCAACAATTTCCGGGACAGGGAGGGAGATCTAGCACAGATACGCAGTATTTT. The V and J genes are TRBV3-1 (or the pseudogene TRBV3-2) and TRBJ2-3; TRBD1 aligns across 9 bases. The J segment lost 0 bases and the V segment lost 2 bases, leaving 18 bases of the junction unmatched. The CDR3 extends over 21 amino acids. Germline lookup yields CDR1 LGHDT and CDR2 YNNKEL (reference sequence).

This chain links TRBV5-1 with TRBJ2-1, with TRBD2 matching 12 bases. The CDR3 is 19 residues long. V lost 5 bases, J lost 8 bases, and 20 bases stayed unmatched. CDR1 is SGHRS and CDR2 is YFSETQ in the germline V gene. The CDR3 loop is CASSTRRTSGNYGDDEQFF. The CDR3 nucleotides read TGCGCCAGCAGTACGAGACGGACTAGCGGGAATTACGGGGACGATGAGCAGTTCTTC. The full variable domain, rest sourced from reference TRBV5-1 and TRBJ2-1, is KAGVTQTPRYLIKTRGQQVTLSCSPISGHRSVSWYQQTPGQGLQFLFEYFSETQRNKGNFPGRFSGRQFSNSRSEMNVSTLELGDSALYLCASSTRRTSGNYGDDEQFFGPGTRLTVL.

This clone was recorded once. The CDR3 reads CASSFGIASYNEQFF. CDR3 nucleotides: TGTGCCAGCAGCTTTGGGATAGCGTCCTACAATGAGCAGTTCTTC. V gene TRBV11-2 combines with J gene TRBJ2-1, with TRBD2 as a possible D gene (5 bases). In germline, CDR1 is SGHAT, CDR2 FQNNGV. Trimming took 3 bases from V and 1 from J, leaving 10 bases between them. The CDR3 has 15 amino acids.

The genes are TRBV19 and TRBJ1-3, with D maybe TRBD1 (5 bases). CDR1 is LNHDA, CDR2 SQIVND, per germline (reference sequence). V was trimmed by 3 bases and J by 3 bases, leaving 6 bases between them. This CDR3 has 13 amino acids. DNA for the CDR3: TGTGCCAGTAGTATGACAGATGGAAACACCATATATTTT. Its protein is CASSMTDGNTIYF.

The chain carries TRBV11-2 and TRBJ1-2; 7 bases fit TRBD1. V shed 5 bases and J 6 bases; nucleotides not matched to a gene: 6. Germline CDR1 SGHAT, CDR2 FQNNGV. The CDR3 has 13 residues. The CDR3 nucleotides are TGTGCCAGCAGCCGTAACAGGGGAGATGGCTACACCTTC. This encodes CASSRNRGDGYTF.

The V call is TRBV5-6, the J call TRBJ2-7, with D perhaps matching TRBD2 (5 bases). The CDR3 is 15 amino acids. Germline V lookup: CDR1 SGHDT, CDR2 YYEEEE. Trimming took off 0 bases at V and 4 bases at J, with 14 bases between the two ends. The CDR3 coding sequence is TGTGCCAGCAGCTTGGATGGGCGGACGGGATACGAGCAGTACTTC. Translated: CASSLDGRTGYEQYF.

V is TRBV19 and J is TRBJ2-2; D perhaps matches TRBD2 (7 bases). V dropped 4 bases and J dropped 4 bases, with 16 bases sitting between them. Germline V CDR1 and CDR2: LNHDA, SQIVND (reference sequence). The CDR3 is 16 residues long. The CDR3 is CASSTDSGTFTGELFF. CDR3 DNA sequence: TGTGCCAGTAGTACGGACAGCGGGACGTTCACCGGGGAGCTGTTTTTT.

The chain carries TRBV9 and TRBJ2-7, with 12 bases fitting TRBD2. From germline, CDR1 is SGDLS and CDR2 YYNGEE. J lost 6 bases, V lost 4 bases, and 8 bases had no gene match. This CDR3 region has 15 residues. The chain's CDR3 is CASSPRLAGAGEQYF. The DNA of the CDR3 is TGTGCCAGCAGCCCCCGACTAGCGGGAGCGGGCGAGCAGTACTTC.

This clone was counted once. V gene TRBV10-3 combines with J gene TRBJ2-3, with no clear D. V was clipped by 4 bases and J by 1 base, with 9 bases between them. Germline V CDR1 and CDR2: ENHRY, SYGVKD. The CDR3 runs 14 residues. CDR3 DNA sequence: TGTGCCATCAGTGGATTAAGCGGCACAGATACGCAGTATTTT. It is translated as CAISGLSGTDTQYF.

The V call is TRBV29-1, the J call TRBJ1-2; TRBD1 matches 8 bases. Trimming took 3 bases from V and 7 from J; bases not matched to a gene: 16. The CDR3 is 16 amino acids. Per the germline V gene, CDR1 is SQVTM and CDR2 is ANQGSEA. CDR3 amino acids: CSVDQGAVGIMGGYTF. CDR3 DNA sequence: TGCAGCGTTGATCAGGGGGCAGTTGGTATAATGGGTGGCTACACCTTC.

The chain links TRBV28 to TRBJ2-7; 8 bases line up with TRBD1. Losses at the gene ends were 5 bases for V and 6 bases for J; bases not matched to a gene: 12. This CDR3 is built from 15 residues. Germline V gene sequence: CDR1 MDHEN, CDR2 SYDVKM. DNA for the CDR3: TGTGCCAGCAGTATACCAGGGGGCGCCCCCCGCGAGCAGTACTTC. Protein product: CASSIPGGAPREQYF.

The gene calls are TRBV30 and TRBJ1-3; D is ambiguous. The CDR3 sequence is 13 residues long. V gave up 4 bases and J gave up 11 bases, with 18 bases separating them. CDR1 and CDR2 (germline): GTSNPN, SVGIG (reference sequence). Written as DNA, the CDR3 is TGTGCCTGGAAACACCTTGCTTTAAATGCCATATATTTT. It specifies CAWKHLALNAIYF.